A single sample gave rise to the 32 T cell receptor beta chains below, sequenced in a study of beta chain features in type 1 diabetes. Study-wide points: In every one of the four CD4+ subsets, TCRB CDR3s were moderately but significantly shorter in Type 1 diabetes patients.

The antigens for these receptors are not known. Every bit of the isolated RNA underwent reverse transcription, so sequencing read expressed TCRB transcripts. TCRdb keeps only in-frame clones here, not all; method: immunoSEQ multiplex PCR. The sample has fewer than 400,000 clones; about a tenth are singletons. The sequenced sample was central memory CD4+ T cells from blood. The receptors shown here come from a man aged 25-45 years with type 1 diabetes.

This chain uses TRBV5-8 with TRBJ2-1; 11 bases are shared with TRBD2. The V and J ends lost 1 base and 8 bases, in that order; junction bases with no gene match: 5. Germline V gene sequence: CDR1 SGHTS, CDR2 YDEGEE. The CDR3 runs 15 residues. DNA of the CDR3: TGTGCCAGCAGCTTGTTAGCGGGGGGGCACTATGAGCAGTTCTTC. It encodes CASSLLAGGHYEQFF. Drawing the rest from reference TRBV5-8 and TRBJ2-1, the complete variable domain is EAGVTQSPTHLIKTRGQQATLRCSPISGHTSVYWYQQALGLGLQFLLWYDEGEERNRGNFPPRFSGRQFPNYSSELNVNALELEDSALYLCASSLLAGGHYEQFFGPGTRLTVL.

The chain recombines TRBV5-1 with TRBJ2-2, with 8 bases matching TRBD1. Trimming at V came to 4 bases and at J to 3 bases, leaving 5 bases not matched to a gene. The CDR3 has 15 amino acids. The V gene's germline CDR1 is SGHRS and CDR2 YFSETQ. The CDR3 DNA is TGCGCCAGCAGCCCCGGGACAGGAGACACCGGGGAGCTGTTTTTT. Its translation is CASSPGTGDTGELFF.

This clone was counted between two and nine times. The chain has TRBV5-4 and TRBJ2-3; the match to TRBD1 covers 8 bases. Trimming cost V 2 bases and J 5 bases; bases outside gene matches: 4. The CDR3 totals 14 residues. Germline V gene lookup returns CDR1 SGHNT and CDR2 YYREEE (reference sequence). The CDR3 sequence: CASSLQGGLDTQYF. CDR3 bases: TGTGCCAGCAGCTTACAGGGGGGACTAGATACGCAGTATTTT.

This clone was seen a few times. The chain couples TRBV4-3 to TRBJ2-3, with 9 bases lining up with TRBD1. This CDR3 has 17 residues. Germline-derived CDR1 and CDR2 are LGHNA and YSLEER. The trim removed 3 bases at V and 4 bases at J, leaving 11 bases unmatched. This chain's CDR3 is CASSHTQTGGGPDTQYF. The CDR3 DNA sequence: TGCGCCAGCAGCCACACCCAGACAGGGGGGGGTCCAGATACGCAGTATTTT.

This clone was seen a handful of times. The V call is TRBV7-2, the J call TRBJ1-1; a possible D gene is TRBD1 (6 bases). Germline assignment: CDR1 SGHTA and CDR2 FQGNSA. The CDR3 contains 14 residues. Trimming removed 4 bases at V and 1 base at J, with 10 bases between. CDR3 loop: CASSWTAGNTEAFF. The CDR3 DNA is TGTGCCAGCAGCTGGACAGCCGGGAACACTGAAGCTTTCTTT.

This clone occurred a few times. The V gene is TRBV19, the J gene TRBJ2-6; D not resolved. This CDR3 spans 18 amino acids. V was pared by 3 bases and J by 0 bases, with 15 bases between. The germline V gene encodes CDR1 LNHDA and CDR2 SQIVND (reference sequence). CDR3 in amino acids: CASSIHSSDSSGANVLTF. Here the CDR3 DNA reads TGTGCCAGTAGTATCCATTCGTCGGATAGCTCTGGGGCCAACGTCCTGACTTTC.

This clone was observed a few times. The CDR3 sequence is CASSSPTENAYF. The CDR3 coding sequence is TGTGCCAGCAGTTCCCCGACGGAGAATGCATATTTT. V gene TRBV28 combines with J gene TRBJ1-3; D is ambiguous. Germline values: CDR1 MDHEN, CDR2 SYDVKM. The CDR3 is 12 residues long. V was pared by 4 bases and J by 15 bases, with 16 bases between.

This clone was recorded a few times. The chain is built from TRBV25-1 and TRBJ1-1; D possibly corresponds to TRBD1 (5 bases). The germline CDR1 and CDR2 sequences are MGHDK and SYGVNS. Trimming shortened V by 2 bases and J by 4 bases, and 14 bases separated the two germline ends. This CDR3 has 15 residues. CDR3 sequence (DNA): TGTGCCAGCAGTGAACAGGGCTTGGGGATCACTGAAGCTTTCTTT. Its translation is CASSEQGLGITEAFF. The complete variable domain, with remaining parts taken from reference TRBV25-1 and TRBJ1-1, reads EADIYQTPRYLVIGTGKKITLECSQTMGHDKMYWYQQDPGMELHLIHYSYGVNSTEKGDLSSESTVSRIRTEHFPLTLESARPSHTSQYLCASSEQGLGITEAFFGQGTRLTVV.

As regards this clone: Other DNA sequences in the same sample also yield this CDR3. The chain is built from TRBV15 and TRBJ1-1; D is undetermined. This CDR3 has 12 residues. V was cut by 0 bases and J by 3 bases, with 2 bases left in between. Germline V gene data show CDR1 as LNHNV and CDR2 as YYDKDF (reference sequence). CDR3 in amino acids: CATSREDTEAFF. DNA of the CDR3: TGTGCCACCAGCAGAGAAGACACTGAAGCTTTCTTT.

This clone has just one count. V gene TRBV4-3 combines with J gene TRBJ1-1, with D tentatively TRBD1 (5 bases). The CDR3 length is 15 residues. CDR1 LGHNA and CDR2 YSLEER come from the germline V gene. V lost 1 base, J lost 3 bases, and 12 bases lay in between. The CDR3 coding sequence is TGCGCCAGCAGCCAAGGAACACGGGGGGACACTGAAGCTTTCTTT. Protein: CASSQGTRGDTEAFF.

In its sample, this clone was seen many times. The rearrangement links TRBV5-1 to TRBJ1-2; D remains unclear. The ends were cut back, 0 bases at V and 4 bases at J, with 4 bases in the middle. The CDR3 contains 12 residues. The germline gives CDR1 SGHRS, CDR2 YFSETQ. The CDR3: CASSLDIYGYTF. The CDR3 nucleotides read TGCGCCAGCAGCTTGGACATCTATGGCTACACCTTC.

This clone was detected only a few times. The V gene is TRBV7-9, the J gene TRBJ1-2, with D uncertain. In germline, CDR1 is SEHNR, CDR2 FQNEAQ (reference sequence). The CDR3 extends over 14 amino acids. With 3 bases removed from V and 4 bases from J, the gap between germline ends came to 12 bases. CDR3 in DNA: TGTGCCAGCAGCTTGGACGGACCTATCTATGGCTACACCTTC. This encodes CASSLDGPIYGYTF.

The CDR3 protein is CASSVGVKGNNEQFF. CDR3 DNA sequence: TGTGCCAGCAGCGTAGGGGTTAAGGGCAACAATGAGCAGTTCTTC. This chain connects TRBV9 to TRBJ2-1; D is undetermined. The CDR3 extends over 15 amino acids. V lost 0 bases to trimming and J lost 5 bases, with 12 bases between them. Germline lookup yields CDR1 SGDLS and CDR2 YYNGEE. The full variable domain, its missing parts supplied by reference TRBV9 and TRBJ2-1, is DSGVTQTPKHLITATGQRVTLRCSPRSGDLSVYWYQQSLDQGLQFLIQYYNGEERAKGNILERFSAQQFPDLHSELNLSSLELGDSALYFCASSVGVKGNNEQFFGPGTRLTVL.

This clone was picked up a small number of times. Other DNA variants within this sample encode the same CDR3. The chain employs TRBV5-1 and TRBJ2-5, with D unclear. The germline V and J ends were trimmed by 6 bases and 3 bases, with 3 bases remaining between them. This CDR3 contains 10 residues. Looked up from germline, CDR1 is SGHRS and CDR2 is YFSETQ. CDR3 nucleotide sequence: TGCGCCAGCAAAGAAGAGACCCAGTACTTC. It is translated as CASKEETQYF.

This rearrangement joins TRBV27 to TRBJ2-5; 8 bases align to TRBD2. Per the germline V gene, CDR1 is MNHEY and CDR2 is SMNVEV (reference sequence). V lost 8 bases and J lost 7; bases outside the gene matches: 15. The CDR3 runs 15 residues. The CDR3 sequence is CASSPSLAAGGTQYF. In nucleotides, the CDR3 is TGTGCCAGCTCTCCTTCTCTAGCGGCGGGGGGGACCCAGTACTTC.

The chain combines TRBV6-5 with TRBJ2-7; tentatively, D is TRBD2 (6 bases). Germline lookup yields CDR1 MNHEY and CDR2 SVGAGI. The CDR3 is 11 residues long. Trimming stripped 11 bases from V and 4 bases from J, with 12 bases between. The CDR3 sequence is CAYGEEYEQYF. The CDR3 region has the DNA TGTGCCTACGGGGAGGAATACGAGCAGTACTTC.

A few counts support this clone. This sequence joins TRBV5-6 and TRBJ1-1; D is unresolved. Germline V gene sequence: CDR1 SGHDT, CDR2 YYEEEE. V shed 2 bases and J shed 8 bases, with 10 bases lying between them. CDR3 size: 12 residues. The CDR3 DNA follows: TGTGCCAGCAGCTTAAGGCAGGACGAAGCTTTCTTT. This sequence encodes CASSLRQDEAFF.

The chain combines TRBV7-2 with TRBJ2-3; 9 bases agree with TRBD1. This CDR3 region has 16 residues. After removal of 3 bases from V and 1 base from J, the junction contained 5 bases not matched to a gene. Germline CDR1 is SGHTA and CDR2 is FQGNSA. The CDR3: CASSFAGQGRTDTQYF. The CDR3 region has the DNA TGTGCCAGCAGCTTCGCGGGACAGGGTCGCACAGATACGCAGTATTTT.

The gene calls are TRBV7-2 and TRBJ2-3; D is tentatively TRBD1 or TRBD2 (6 bases each). CDR3 size: 18 residues. The V gene's germline CDR1 is SGHTA and CDR2 FQGNSA. V lost 5 bases to trimming and J lost 0 bases, with 21 bases between them. The CDR3 sequence: CASSRNGGGEVSTDTQYF. The CDR3 DNA reads as TGTGCCAGCAGCCGGAACGGGGGCGGGGAAGTGAGCACAGATACGCAGTATTTT.

Only a few counts were recorded for this clone. Other DNA sequences within the sample encode an identical CDR3. The chain is built from TRBV2 and TRBJ2-7; possible D gene TRBD1, 6 bases. CDR1 is SNHLY and CDR2 is FYNNEI in the germline V gene. Trimming cost V 5 bases and J 4 bases, with 12 bases left between them. CDR3 size: 13 residues. This CDR3 is CASSLDRAYEQYF. CDR3 DNA sequence: TGTGCCAGCAGTTTGGACAGAGCTTACGAGCAGTACTTC.

This clone came up a few times. The chain recombines TRBV9 with TRBJ2-3; 10 bases match TRBD2. The junction had 16 bases not matched to a gene; V was cut back by 4 bases and J by 5 bases. Germline loops: CDR1 SGDLS, CDR2 YYNGEE. The CDR3 contains 18 residues. The CDR3 bases are TGTGCCAGCAGCAAAACAAGCGGGGGGGCCGTAGGAGGAGATACGCAGTATTTT. It is translated as CASSKTSGGAVGGDTQYF.

The sample holds a few counts of this clone. This chain uses TRBV7-2 with TRBJ2-2; D tentatively reads TRBD1 or TRBD2 (5 bases each). V lost 5 bases to trimming and J lost 6 bases, with 7 bases between them. The CDR3 has 12 amino acids. Germline CDR1 SGHTA, CDR2 FQGNSA. CDR3 region: CASSTGPGELFF. Written as DNA, the CDR3 is TGTGCCAGCAGCACGGGGCCCGGGGAGCTGTTTTTT.

This clone showed up just a few times. This chain joins TRBV7-2 and TRBJ2-7; 9 bases line up with TRBD1. The germline CDR1 and CDR2 sequences are SGHTA and FQGNSA. The CDR3 totals 14 residues. Germline trimming cut 2 bases from V and 6 bases from J; bases unmatched to any gene: 5. DNA for the CDR3: TGTGCCAGCAGCTTAACAGCGACAGGGGGCGAGCAGTACTTC. This encodes CASSLTATGGEQYF.

The J gene is TRBJ1-2, the V gene TRBV30; possibly TRBD1 for D (5 bases). Germline V gene lookup returns CDR1 GTSNPN and CDR2 SVGIG (reference sequence). The CDR3 is made up of 14 amino acids. Trimming took 3 bases from V and 7 from J, leaving 18 bases between them. CDR3 nucleotide sequence: TGTGCCTGGAGGCACCGACAGCCAGGTCTTGGCTACACCTTC. Protein sequence: CAWRHRQPGLGYTF.

This clone showed up many times. The chain uses TRBV7-2 and TRBJ1-5; TRBD1 matches at 9 bases. Germline CDR1 is SGHTA and CDR2 is FQGNSA. Germline trimming cut 5 bases from V and 0 bases from J; bases unmatched to any gene: 8. The CDR3 extends over 17 amino acids. The CDR3 region is CASSPITGGFSNQPQHF. The CDR3 DNA reads as TGTGCCAGCAGCCCGATCACAGGGGGCTTTAGCAATCAGCCCCAGCATTTT.

The rearrangement joins TRBV28 to TRBJ2-3; possible D gene TRBD2, 5 bases. Germline CDR1 and CDR2: MDHEN and SYDVKM. V lost 3 bases and J lost 4, with 11 bases in between. There are 14 residues in the CDR3. The CDR3 is CASSFPGNSDTQYF. CDR3 DNA sequence: TGTGCCAGCAGTTTCCCGGGGAACTCAGATACGCAGTATTTT.

This chain links TRBV7-2 with TRBJ2-3; 11 bases agree with TRBD2. The germline CDR1 and CDR2 sequences are SGHTA and FQGNSA. The CDR3 extends over 16 amino acids. J was trimmed by 6 bases and V by 3 bases; bases with no gene match: 8. The CDR3 sequence: CASSFLAGGPGDTQYF. The CDR3 DNA reads as TGTGCCAGCAGCTTTCTAGCGGGGGGCCCAGGGGATACGCAGTATTTT.

On this clone: The same CDR3 arises from other DNA sequences in this sample as well. The V and J genes are TRBV7-9 and TRBJ2-3; D not certain. V was shortened by 5 bases and J by 0 bases, with 6 bases between the two germline ends. The CDR3 consists of 13 residues. The germline V gene encodes CDR1 SEHNR and CDR2 FQNEAQ (reference sequence). The CDR3 DNA sequence: TGTGCCAGCAGCCCGCCGAGCACAGATACGCAGTATTTT. Protein product: CASSPPSTDTQYF.

This clone was counted only a few times. The rearrangement links TRBV30 to TRBJ2-1, with 7 nucleotides matching TRBD2. The J segment lost 6 bases and the V segment lost 2 bases, leaving 16 bases of the junction unmatched. The CDR3 has 17 amino acids. Germline CDR1 and CDR2: GTSNPN and SVGIG (reference sequence). CDR3 sequence reads: CAWSLIVRGESGNEQFF. CDR3 in DNA: TGTGCCTGGAGTTTGATTGTTCGGGGGGAGAGTGGCAATGAGCAGTTCTTC.

This clone was seen only a few times. The chain uses TRBV5-1 and TRBJ2-1, with 7 positions matching TRBD1. CDR1 is SGHRS, CDR2 YFSETQ, per germline. The V and J ends lost 2 bases and 3 bases, in that order; junction bases with no gene match: 5. This CDR3 region has 15 residues. This CDR3 reads CASSFSGQSYNEQFF. CDR3 DNA: TGCGCCAGCAGCTTCTCGGGACAGAGCTACAATGAGCAGTTCTTC.

This clone has only a few counts. The genes are TRBV5-1 and TRBJ2-7; TRBD1 matches at 7 bases. The CDR3 is made up of 14 amino acids. Germline V gene sequence: CDR1 SGHRS, CDR2 YFSETQ. Germline trimming cut 4 bases from V and 3 bases from J; bases unmatched to any gene: 7. The CDR3 DNA follows: TGCGCCAGCAGCCCGAGGGACAGCAACTACGAGCAGTACTTC. Its protein product is CASSPRDSNYEQYF.

This clone was recorded a few times. A read error may explain this, as a much larger clone is one base away. Other DNA sequences in this specimen translate into the identical CDR3. This chain connects TRBV25-1 to TRBJ2-3, with 9 bases that match TRBD2. The J segment lost 1 base and the V segment lost 4 bases, leaving 6 bases of the junction unmatched. This CDR3 is 16 amino acids long. CDR1 is MGHDK and CDR2 is SYGVNS in the germline V gene. CDR3 in DNA: TGTGCCAGCAGTGGGCGCGGGGGGGCCCGCACAGATACGCAGTATTTT. Its protein is CASSGRGGARTDTQYF.